This record covers a single TCR beta chain. Every donor was a Caucasian adult from Nashville, Tennessee. Genomic DNA came from 85 million to 95 million PBMCs in unsorted samples. The data were obtained in a study of shared clonotypes between healthy human individuals. The authors split each subset's genomic DNA evenly across several immunoSEQ plates. TCRdb's table, derived via immunoSEQ multiplex PCR, lists solely in-frame clones and lacks some. The sample records about half a million clones, 65% to 80% being singletons. With 0 bases removed from V and 2 bases from J, the gap between germline ends came to 15 bases. Germline CDR1 SGHRS, CDR2 YFSETQ. The CDR3 has 16 residues.

The clonotype was recovered from a woman aged 40 to 50 in good health. Some clones in this sample may be carry-over from other donors' samples. The sample was PBMCs. This chain connects TRBV5-1 to TRBJ2-7, with D tentatively TRBD2 (6 bases). CDR3 residues: CASSLAGSSVAYEQYF. The DNA for the CDR3 is TGCGCCAGCAGCTTGGCCGGGTCTAGCGTGGCCTACGAGCAGTACTTC.